This T cell receptor (beta chain) derives from a study of cytomegalovirus exposure and HLA in healthy donors. This clone was observed a single time. The CDR3 loop spans 13 amino acids. The germline V gene has CDR1 SGHTA and CDR2 FQGNSA. With 3 bases clipped from V and 3 bases from J, the junction kept 2 bases outside the gene matches. PCR was performed using 60 Vbeta and 13 Jbeta primers. Data came from immunoSEQ multiplex PCR; TCRdb stores just in-frame clones and leaves some out. Of more than 60,000 clones listed, approximately 74% are singletons. This sequence joins TRBV7-2 and TRBJ2-7, with 7 bases identical to TRBD1. The TCR comes from a man between 40 and 49 years old in good health and CMV-seropositive. The sequenced sample was PBMCs. Here the CDR3 reads CASSLGQYYEQYF. The CDR3 coding sequence is TGTGCCAGCAGCTTGGGACAGTACTACGAGCAGTACTTC.